The entry below gives a single T cell receptor (beta chain) sequence along with its context. The antigen is unknown. The data belong to a study of blood T cells in healthy people across ages. Whole-study results and caveats: Researchers said unsorted PBMCs prevented a conclusive naive versus antigen-experienced comparison. Comparison with aged donors showed that long-lived donors had more naive CD4+ cells and higher diversity. In the absence of known donor CMV status, changes in expanded clonotypes were possibly confounded.

The study drew donors from healthy Caucasian individuals in Russia aged roughly 6 to 90. Using a J-beta primer mix together with a sample-barcoded 5' primer, a second PCR was run for about 6 to 12 cycles. TCRdb itself ran the 5' RACE reads through MiXCR, one entry per CDR3 protein. This table holds around 1,000,000 distinct CDR3 sequences, roughly a quarter found once. The same data also went into a second study, on T cells of mothers and their children.

The TCR was taken from a girl aged 2-10 years in good health. The sample consisted of blood.

CDR3 protein: CSVTDWTLQETQYF. CDR3 coding DNA: TGCAGCGTCACCGATTGGACTCTACAAGAGACCCAGTACTTC. V gene TRBV29-1 combines with J gene TRBJ2-5, with D possibly matching TRBD2 (5 bases). Germline V gene sequence: CDR1 SQVTM, CDR2 ANQGSEA. Trimming took off 6 bases at V and 2 bases at J, with 16 bases between the two ends. CDR3 length: 14 residues.